These 9 T cell receptor beta chains share one sample of origin, sequenced in a study of blood T cell repertoires in COVID-19. Profiled with immunoSEQ multiplex PCR; TCRdb holds only in-frame clones, not every one. The sample lists over 150,000 clones; over 90% were seen once. The sequenced material came from peripheral blood. The receptors come from a man over 45 with acute or convalescent COVID-19.

The chain combines TRBV30 with TRBJ1-1; 7 nucleotides agree with TRBD1. The CDR3 runs 13 residues. Per germline, CDR1 GTSNPN and CDR2 SVGIG (reference sequence). V was clipped by 5 bases and J by 0 bases; unmatched bases: 3. The chain's CDR3 is CAWRGTVNTEAFF. CDR3 nucleotides: TGTGCCTGGCGGGGGACAGTGAACACTGAAGCTTTCTTT.

This clone appeared a single time. This chain uses TRBV28 with TRBJ2-1; 8 bases agree with TRBD2. CDR3 length: 14 residues. Trimming removed 8 bases from V and 8 bases from J; junction bases left unmatched: 11. Germline V gene sequence: CDR1 MDHEN, CDR2 SYDVKM. The CDR3 sequence: CASGPGLVKDEQFF. DNA for the CDR3: TGTGCCAGCGGCCCGGGACTAGTAAAGGATGAGCAGTTCTTC.

This chain links TRBV6-6 with TRBJ2-1; no definite D call. Germline assignment: CDR1 MNHNY and CDR2 SVGAGI (reference sequence). Trimming pared 2 bases from V and 5 bases from J, leaving 4 bases between. There are 12 residues in the CDR3. The DNA of the CDR3 is TGTGCCAGCAGTTACCCAAACAATGAGCAGTTCTTC. Translation gives CASSYPNNEQFF.

The genes are TRBV13 and TRBJ2-2; 8 bases map to TRBD1. CDR3 length: 15 residues. The V gene's germline CDR1 is PRHDT and CDR2 FYEKMQ (reference sequence). V shed 5 bases and J 7 bases; nucleotides not matched to a gene: 9. The DNA for the CDR3 is TGTGCCAGCAGCCGGGACAGGAGTGGTGTCGGGGAGCTGTTTTTT. The encoded protein is CASSRDRSGVGELFF.

The chain recombines TRBV30 with TRBJ2-6; 9 bases agree with TRBD1. The CDR3 consists of 15 residues. V was clipped by 7 bases and J by 1 base; unmatched bases: 5. The germline V gene has CDR1 GTSNPN and CDR2 SVGIG (reference sequence). CDR3: CALTGGTSGANVLTF. CDR3 nucleotide sequence: TGTGCCTTGACAGGGGGAACGTCTGGGGCCAACGTCCTGACTTTC.

The chain links TRBV4-1 to TRBJ1-6; possibly TRBD1 for D (6 bases). Per the germline V gene, CDR1 is MGHRA and CDR2 is YSYEKL. The CDR3 extends over 17 amino acids. V was shortened by 4 bases and J by 8 bases, with 21 bases between the two germline ends. CDR3: CASSPRQGQLVDSPLHF. In DNA form, the CDR3 reads TGCGCCAGCAGCCCCCGGCAGGGGCAGCTGGTAGATTCACCCCTCCACTTT.

Here the CDR3 DNA reads TGTGCCAGCAGCCAGTACTCCTACGAGCAGTACGTC. It yields the protein CASSQYSYEQYV. The V and J genes are TRBV28 and TRBJ2-7; unclear D gene. Per germline, CDR1 MDHEN and CDR2 SYDVKM. This CDR3 comprises 12 residues. V lost 6 bases to trimming and J lost 0 bases, with 6 bases between them.

As for this clone: An end of the junction differs from the germline gene, which may be a read error. The V gene is TRBV7-7, the J gene TRBJ2-3, with TRBD1 identical over 7 bases. CDR1 and CDR2 from the germline V gene are SSHAT and FNYEAQ (reference sequence). The CDR3 runs to 13 residues. Written as DNA, the CDR3 is TGTGCTAGCAGCTTCACAGGGGCAGAAACGCAGTATTTT. Its protein is CASSFTGAETQYF.

This clone has a handful of counts. The chain employs TRBV25-1 and TRBJ2-2; D is perhaps TRBD1 (5 bases). The CDR3 sequence is 16 residues long. CDR1 is MGHDK, CDR2 SYGVNS, per germline. Between the trimmed V and J ends, which lost 3 bases and 0 bases, there was a span of 11 bases. This CDR3 is CASSDPGQSNTGELFF. CDR3 coding DNA: TGTGCCAGCAGTGATCCAGGGCAGTCGAACACCGGGGAGCTGTTTTTT.